Given below is one T cell receptor (beta chain) in context. The antigen remains unidentified. The record originates from a study of CD8+ T cells in alopecia areata. About the study: Patients received oral tofacitinib, 5 to 10 mg twice daily, for moderate-to-severe alopecia areata.

Broader study findings: Scalp clonality decreased significantly with tofacitinib, and so did expanded CD8+ clones among the top 100. Scalp and blood samples kept many expanded lesional clones throughout tofacitinib. Patients shared TCRs less clearly than mice did, possibly owing to HLA.

Treatment in this sample: oral pan-JAK inhibitor, 5-10 mg twice daily. This CDR3 has 13 amino acids. The germline V gene has CDR1 SEHNR and CDR2 FQNEAQ (reference sequence). V was cut by 4 bases and J by 8 bases, with 14 bases left in between. As the sequencing template, cDNA was produced by extracting RNA and reverse transcribing it. Clones were sequenced by immunoSEQ multiplex PCR, and TCRdb holds only the in-frame ones, with some missing. The sample includes about 210,000 clones, roughly two fifths of them seen just once. The chain recombines TRBV7-9 with TRBJ1-2, with D hard to call. The specimen was CD4+ T cells sorted from blood, collected at roughly week 30, from a patient treated with tofacitinib. This clonotype was sampled from a human donor with alopecia areata. CDR3 amino acids: CASSSLRASGYTF. Written as DNA, the CDR3 is TGTGCCAGCAGCTCCCTCCGCGCATCGGGCTACACCTTC.